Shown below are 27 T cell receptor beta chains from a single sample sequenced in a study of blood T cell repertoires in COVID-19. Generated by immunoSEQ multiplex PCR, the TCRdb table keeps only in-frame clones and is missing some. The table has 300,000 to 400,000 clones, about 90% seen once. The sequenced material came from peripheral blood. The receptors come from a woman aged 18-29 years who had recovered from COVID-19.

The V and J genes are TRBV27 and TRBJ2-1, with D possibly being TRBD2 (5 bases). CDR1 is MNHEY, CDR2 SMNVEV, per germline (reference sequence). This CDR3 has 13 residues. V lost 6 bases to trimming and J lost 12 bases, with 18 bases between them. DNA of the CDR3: TGTGCCAGCAGAACAGACTCTAGCTACCGGCAGTTCTTC. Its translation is CASRTDSSYRQFF.

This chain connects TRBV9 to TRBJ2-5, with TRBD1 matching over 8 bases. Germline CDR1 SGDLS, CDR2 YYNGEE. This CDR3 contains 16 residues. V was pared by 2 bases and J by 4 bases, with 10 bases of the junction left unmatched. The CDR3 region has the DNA TGTGCCAGCAGCGTGGGTCGGGCAGGGGGCACAGAGACCCAGTACTTC. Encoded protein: CASSVGRAGGTETQYF.

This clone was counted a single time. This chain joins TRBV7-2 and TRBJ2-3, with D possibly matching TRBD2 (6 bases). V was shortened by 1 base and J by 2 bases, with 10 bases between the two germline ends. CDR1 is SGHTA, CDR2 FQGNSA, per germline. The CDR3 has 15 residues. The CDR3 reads CASSLVPSDTDTQYF. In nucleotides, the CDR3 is TGTGCCAGCAGCTTAGTCCCTAGCGACACAGATACGCAGTATTTT.

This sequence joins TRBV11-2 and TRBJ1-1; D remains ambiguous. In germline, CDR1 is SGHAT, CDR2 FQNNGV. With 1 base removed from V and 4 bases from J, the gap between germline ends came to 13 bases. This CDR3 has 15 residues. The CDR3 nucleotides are TGTGCCAGCAGCTTAGCCCAAGAATCAGGCACTGAAGCTTTCTTT. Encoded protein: CASSLAQESGTEAFF.

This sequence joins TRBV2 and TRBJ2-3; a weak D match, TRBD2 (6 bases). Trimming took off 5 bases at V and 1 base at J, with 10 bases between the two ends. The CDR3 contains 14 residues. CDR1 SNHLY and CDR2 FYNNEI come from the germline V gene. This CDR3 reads CASSQERGTDTQYF. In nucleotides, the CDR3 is TGTGCCAGCAGTCAAGAGCGGGGCACAGATACGCAGTATTTT.

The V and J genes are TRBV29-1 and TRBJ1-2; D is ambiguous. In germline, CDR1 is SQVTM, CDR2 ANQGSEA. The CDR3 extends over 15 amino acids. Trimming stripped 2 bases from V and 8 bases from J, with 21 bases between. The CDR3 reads CSVEPPGPSRGGYTF. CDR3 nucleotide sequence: TGCAGCGTTGAACCTCCCGGGCCTTCCCGCGGGGGCTACACCTTC.

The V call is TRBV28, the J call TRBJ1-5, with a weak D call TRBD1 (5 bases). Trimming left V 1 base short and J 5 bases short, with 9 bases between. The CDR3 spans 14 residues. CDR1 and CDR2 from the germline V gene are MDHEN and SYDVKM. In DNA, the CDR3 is TGTGCCAGCAGTTTATTGGCGGGGGATCAGCCCCAGCATTTT. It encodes CASSLLAGDQPQHF.

For the CDR3, the DNA is TGTGCCAGCAGCCAGCGGGAGTTCCAAGAGACCCAGTACTTC. Translation: CASSQREFQETQYF. The rearrangement joins TRBV7-9 to TRBJ2-5; 8 bases are shared with TRBD2. The V gene's germline CDR1 is SEHNR and CDR2 FQNEAQ (reference sequence). The CDR3 is made up of 14 amino acids. Trimming at V came to 5 bases and at J to 1 base, leaving 3 bases not matched to a gene.

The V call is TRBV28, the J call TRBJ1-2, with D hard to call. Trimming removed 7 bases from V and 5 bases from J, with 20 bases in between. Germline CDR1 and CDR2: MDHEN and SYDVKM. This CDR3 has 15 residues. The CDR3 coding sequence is TGTGCCAGCAATCCCCTCCCTCCCGGGAGGTATGGCTACACCTTC. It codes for CASNPLPPGRYGYTF.

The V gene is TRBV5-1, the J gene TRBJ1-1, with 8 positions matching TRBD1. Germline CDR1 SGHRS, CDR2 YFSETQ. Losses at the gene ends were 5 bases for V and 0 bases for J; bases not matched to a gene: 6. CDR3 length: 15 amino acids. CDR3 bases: TGCGCCAGCAGGGCCCAGGGGGCGATGAACACTGAAGCTTTCTTT. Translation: CASRAQGAMNTEAFF.

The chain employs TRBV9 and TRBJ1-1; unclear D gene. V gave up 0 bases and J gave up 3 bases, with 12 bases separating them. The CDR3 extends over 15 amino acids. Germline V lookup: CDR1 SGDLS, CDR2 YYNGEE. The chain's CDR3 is CASSVVAGGDTEAFF. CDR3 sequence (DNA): TGTGCCAGCAGCGTAGTGGCAGGTGGTGACACTGAAGCTTTCTTT. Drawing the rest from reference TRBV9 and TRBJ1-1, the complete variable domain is DSGVTQTPKHLITATGQRVTLRCSPRSGDLSVYWYQQSLDQGLQFLIQYYNGEERAKGNILERFSAQQFPDLHSELNLSSLELGDSALYFCASSVVAGGDTEAFFGQGTRLTVV.

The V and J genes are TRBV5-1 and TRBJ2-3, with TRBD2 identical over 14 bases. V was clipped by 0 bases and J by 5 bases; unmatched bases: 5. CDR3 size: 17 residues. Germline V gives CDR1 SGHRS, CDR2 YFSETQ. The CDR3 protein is CASSLGLAGGLGDTQYF. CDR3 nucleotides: TGCGCCAGCAGCTTGGGACTAGCGGGAGGGCTCGGAGATACGCAGTATTTT.

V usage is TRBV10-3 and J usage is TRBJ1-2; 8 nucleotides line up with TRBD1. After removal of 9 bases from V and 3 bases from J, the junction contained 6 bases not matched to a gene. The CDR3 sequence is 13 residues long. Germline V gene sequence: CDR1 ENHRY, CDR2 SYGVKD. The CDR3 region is CAITGGVDYGYTF. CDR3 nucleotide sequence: TGTGCCATAACAGGGGGAGTGGACTATGGCTACACCTTC.

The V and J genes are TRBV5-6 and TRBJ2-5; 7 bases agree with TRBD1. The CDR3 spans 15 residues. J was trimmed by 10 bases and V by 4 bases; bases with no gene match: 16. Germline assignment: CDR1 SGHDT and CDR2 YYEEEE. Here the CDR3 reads CASSPGTASVTDQYF. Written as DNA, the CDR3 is TGTGCCAGCAGCCCCGGGACAGCCTCTGTCACGGACCAGTACTTC.

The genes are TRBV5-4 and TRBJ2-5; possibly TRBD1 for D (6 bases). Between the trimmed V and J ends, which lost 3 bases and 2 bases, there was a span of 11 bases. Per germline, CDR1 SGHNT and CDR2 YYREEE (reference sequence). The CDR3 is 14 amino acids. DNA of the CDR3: TGTGCCAGCAGCTCAGGTGGACAGCAAGAGACCCAGTACTTC. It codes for CASSSGGQQETQYF.

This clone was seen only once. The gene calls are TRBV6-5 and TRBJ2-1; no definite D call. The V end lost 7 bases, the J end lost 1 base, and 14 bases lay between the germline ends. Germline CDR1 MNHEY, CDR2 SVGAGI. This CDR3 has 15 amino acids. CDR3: CASNLQIGSYNEQFF. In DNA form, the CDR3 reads TGTGCCAGCAACTTACAAATCGGGTCCTACAATGAGCAGTTCTTC.

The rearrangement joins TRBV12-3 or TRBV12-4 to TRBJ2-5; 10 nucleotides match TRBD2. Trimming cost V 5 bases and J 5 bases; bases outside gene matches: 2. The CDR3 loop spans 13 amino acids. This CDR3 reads CASSPGLAETQYF. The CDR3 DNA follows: TGTGCCAGCAGTCCGGGACTAGCGGAGACCCAGTACTTC.

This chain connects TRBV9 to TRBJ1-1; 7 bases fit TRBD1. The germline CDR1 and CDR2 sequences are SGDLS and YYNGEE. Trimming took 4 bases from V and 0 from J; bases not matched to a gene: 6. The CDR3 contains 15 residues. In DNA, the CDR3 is TGTGCCAGCAGCTCCCAGGGGGGAGTGAACACTGAAGCTTTCTTT. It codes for CASSSQGGVNTEAFF.

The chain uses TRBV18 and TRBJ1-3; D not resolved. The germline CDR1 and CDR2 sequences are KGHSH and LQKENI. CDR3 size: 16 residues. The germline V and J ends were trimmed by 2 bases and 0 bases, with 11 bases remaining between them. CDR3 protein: CASSPAGLNSGNTIYF. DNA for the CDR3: TGTGCCAGCTCACCAGCAGGACTCAACTCTGGAAACACCATATATTTT.

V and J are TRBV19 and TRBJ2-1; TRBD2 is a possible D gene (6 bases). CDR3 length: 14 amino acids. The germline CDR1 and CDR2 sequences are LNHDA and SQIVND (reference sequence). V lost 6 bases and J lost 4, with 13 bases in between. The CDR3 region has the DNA TGTGCCAGTAGCTCGCTAGCGACATACAATGAGCAGTTCTTC. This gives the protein CASSSLATYNEQFF.

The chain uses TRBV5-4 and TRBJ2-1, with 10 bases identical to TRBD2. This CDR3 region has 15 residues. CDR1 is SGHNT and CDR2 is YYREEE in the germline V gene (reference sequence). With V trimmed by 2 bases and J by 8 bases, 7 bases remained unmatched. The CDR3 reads CASSFLASGRHEQFF. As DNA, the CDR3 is TGTGCCAGCAGCTTCTTGGCTAGCGGGAGACATGAGCAGTTCTTC.

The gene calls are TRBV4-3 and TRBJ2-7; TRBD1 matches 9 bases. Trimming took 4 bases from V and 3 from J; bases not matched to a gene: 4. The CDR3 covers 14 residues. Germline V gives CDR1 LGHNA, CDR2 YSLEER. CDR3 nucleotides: TGCGCCAGCAGCCCCTGGGACAGGGTCTACGAGCAGTACGTC. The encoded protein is CASSPWDRVYEQYV.

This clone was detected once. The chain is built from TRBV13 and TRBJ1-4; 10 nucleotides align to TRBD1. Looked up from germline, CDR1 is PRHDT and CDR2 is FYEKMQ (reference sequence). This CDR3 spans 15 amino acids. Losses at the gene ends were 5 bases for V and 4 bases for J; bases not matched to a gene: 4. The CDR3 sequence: CASSRRTGGNEKLFF. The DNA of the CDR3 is TGTGCCAGCAGCCGGAGGACAGGGGGTAATGAAAAACTGTTTTTT.

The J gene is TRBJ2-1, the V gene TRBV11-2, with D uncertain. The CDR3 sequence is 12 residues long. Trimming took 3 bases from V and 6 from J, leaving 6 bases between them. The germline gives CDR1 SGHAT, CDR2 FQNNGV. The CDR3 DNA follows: TGTGCCAGCAGCTTTGCAGGCAATGAGCAGTTCTTC. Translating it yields CASSFAGNEQFF.

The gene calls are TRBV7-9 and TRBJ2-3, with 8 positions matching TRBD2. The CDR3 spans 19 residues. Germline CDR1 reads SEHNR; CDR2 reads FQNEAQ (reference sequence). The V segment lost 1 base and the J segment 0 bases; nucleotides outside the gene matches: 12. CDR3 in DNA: TGTGCCAGCAGCTTAGAGTGGTCTAGCGGGCGATCAAGCACAGATACGCAGTATTTT. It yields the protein CASSLEWSSGRSSTDTQYF.

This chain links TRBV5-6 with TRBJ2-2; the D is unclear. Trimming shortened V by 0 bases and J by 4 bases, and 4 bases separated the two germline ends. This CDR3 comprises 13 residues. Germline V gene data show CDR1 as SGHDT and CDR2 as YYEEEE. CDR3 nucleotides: TGTGCCAGCAGCTTGGCCGTCACCGGGGAGCTGTTTTTT. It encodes CASSLAVTGELFF.

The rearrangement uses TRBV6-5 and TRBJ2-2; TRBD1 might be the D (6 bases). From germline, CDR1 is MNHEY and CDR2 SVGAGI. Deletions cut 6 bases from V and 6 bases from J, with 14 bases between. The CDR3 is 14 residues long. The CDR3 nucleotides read TGTGCCAGCAGACCCCCCTCAGGGGCCGGGGAGCTGTTTTTT. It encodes CASRPPSGAGELFF.